The 29 T cell receptor beta chains listed next were all sequenced from one sample in a study of shared clonotypes between healthy human individuals. This table comes from immunoSEQ multiplex PCR, and its TCRdb copy is limited to in-frame clones, with some not included. The sample has approximately 640,000 clones; around 72% are singletons. The sample consisted of memory CD4+ T cells sorted from blood. The sample's subset: CD45RA-negative fraction. The origin of the receptors is a woman in her twenties or thirties in good health.

This sequence joins TRBV28 and TRBJ1-2; TRBD1 matches at 7 bases. The CDR3 consists of 13 residues. Germline V gene lookup returns CDR1 MDHEN and CDR2 SYDVKM. V shed 5 bases and J 3 bases; nucleotides not matched to a gene: 3. DNA for the CDR3: TGTGCCAGCAGTGCCGGACAGGACTATGGCTACACCTTC. Its translation is CASSAGQDYGYTF.

The rearrangement joins TRBV5-1 to TRBJ1-2; 8 bases match TRBD1. J gave up 1 base and V 2 bases, and 7 bases lay outside the gene matches. The germline V gene has CDR1 SGHRS and CDR2 YFSETQ. The CDR3 totals 16 residues. CDR3 nucleotide sequence: TGCGCCAGCAGCTTTACCGGACAGGGCCTTAACTATGGCTACACCTTC. Its translation is CASSFTGQGLNYGYTF.

This clone appeared once. This sample also contains other DNA sequences that code for the same CDR3. The rearrangement uses TRBV18 and TRBJ2-3; no clear D. V lost 5 bases to trimming and J lost 0 bases, with 6 bases between them. The CDR3 is made up of 13 amino acids. Looked up from germline, CDR1 is KGHSH and CDR2 is LQKENI. CDR3 loop: CASSRPSTDTQYF. CDR3 in DNA: TGTGCCAGCTCAAGACCTAGCACAGATACGCAGTATTTT.

A note on this clone: A much larger clonotype is one base distant, so this may be a read error. The V call is TRBV5-4, the J call TRBJ2-3, with D uncertain. Between the trimmed V and J ends, which lost 4 bases and 2 bases, there was a span of 2 bases. Germline V CDR1 and CDR2: SGHNT, YYREEE (reference sequence). CDR3 length: 11 amino acids. In DNA, the CDR3 is TGTGCCAGCAGCACCACAGATACGCAGTATTTT. It yields the protein CASSTTDTQYF.

The chain's CDR3 is CASSLIWKDTEAFF. The CDR3 nucleotides are TGTGCCAGCAGTTTAATTTGGAAGGACACTGAAGCTTTCTTT. The V and J genes are TRBV27 and TRBJ1-1; the D is unclear. V lost 2 bases to trimming and J lost 3 bases, with 10 bases between them. The CDR3 has 14 residues. CDR1 and CDR2 from the germline V gene are MNHEY and SMNVEV (reference sequence).

V is TRBV2 and J is TRBJ2-5, with TRBD2 identical over 9 bases. Losses at the gene ends were 6 bases for V and 4 bases for J; bases not matched to a gene: 12. The CDR3 is 16 residues long. CDR1 and CDR2 from the germline V gene are SNHLY and FYNNEI. The CDR3 coding sequence is TGTGCCAGCAGGAACCGCATAGCGGGAGCACGAGAGACCCAGTACTTC. Its protein product is CASRNRIAGARETQYF.

This chain joins TRBV6-5 and TRBJ2-2; possibly TRBD1 or TRBD2 for D (5 bases each). The ends were cut back, 8 bases at V and 4 bases at J, with 14 bases in the middle. The CDR3 loop spans 14 amino acids. CDR1 is MNHEY, CDR2 SVGAGI, per germline. CDR3 sequence (DNA): TGTGCCAGCCGAGCTCAAGGGACCACCGGGGAGCTGTTTTTT. Protein: CASRAQGTTGELFF.

This rearrangement joins TRBV28 to TRBJ2-7, with 10 nucleotides matching TRBD1. V lost 7 bases to trimming and J lost 2 bases; unmatched junction nucleotides: 8. Germline CDR1 reads MDHEN; CDR2 reads SYDVKM. This CDR3 region has 15 residues. As DNA, the CDR3 is TGTGCCAGCAACCACCGGGACAGGGGTCCCTACGAGCAGTACTTC. It yields the protein CASNHRDRGPYEQYF.

About this clone itself: Different DNA sequences within this sample yield the same CDR3. The V gene is TRBV5-1, the J gene TRBJ2-1; D gene uncertain. This CDR3 comprises 15 residues. The V and J ends lost 0 bases and 0 bases respectively, with 7 bases between them. Germline V gene lookup returns CDR1 SGHRS and CDR2 YFSETQ. CDR3 loop: CASSLGTGSYNEQFF. CDR3 coding DNA: TGCGCCAGCAGCTTGGGAACGGGCTCCTACAATGAGCAGTTCTTC. Based on the CDR3 plus reference TRBV5-1 and TRBJ2-1, the full variable domain is KAGVTQTPRYLIKTRGQQVTLSCSPISGHRSVSWYQQTPGQGLQFLFEYFSETQRNKGNFPGRFSGRQFSNSRSEMNVSTLELGDSALYLCASSLGTGSYNEQFFGPGTRLTVL.

The chain has TRBV28 and TRBJ2-7; 7 nucleotides align to TRBD1. This CDR3 comprises 14 residues. Germline V gene data show CDR1 as MDHEN and CDR2 as SYDVKM. The V segment lost 3 bases and the J segment 7 bases; nucleotides outside the gene matches: 9. The DNA of the CDR3 is TGTGCCAGCAGTTTCCGGGACAGAACACGGGAGCAGTACTTC. This encodes CASSFRDRTREQYF. The full variable domain, its missing parts supplied by reference TRBV28 and TRBJ2-7, is DVKVTQSSRYLVKRTGEKVFLECVQDMDHENMFWYRQDPGLGLRLIYFSYDVKMKEKGDIPEGYSVSREKKERFSLILESASTNQTSMYLCASSFRDRTREQYFGPGTRLTVT.

This CDR3 reads CASSSQTGAIWRPQHF. For the CDR3, the DNA is TGTGCCAGTAGTTCCCAGACAGGAGCGATCTGGCGGCCCCAGCATTTT. The chain links TRBV19 to TRBJ1-5, with D possibly matching TRBD1 (6 bases). The ends were cut back, 5 bases at V and 9 bases at J, with 23 bases in the middle. This CDR3 contains 16 residues. Germline V gene sequence: CDR1 LNHDA, CDR2 SQIVND (reference sequence).

Written as DNA, the CDR3 is TGTGCCATCCTAGAGGGAGGTATGAACACTGAAGCTTTCTTT. Amino acids: CAILEGGMNTEAFF. V gene TRBV7-3 combines with J gene TRBJ1-1; D is unresolved. This CDR3 spans 14 amino acids. V lost 10 bases, J lost 0 bases, and 15 bases lay in between. CDR1 is SGHTA and CDR2 is FQGTGA in the germline V gene.

This clone has a count of ten or more. This specimen includes other DNA sequences encoding the same CDR3. CDR3 in amino acids: CASSLGQQETQYF. CDR3 bases: TGTGCCAGCAGCTTAGGACAGCAAGAGACCCAGTACTTC. The J gene is TRBJ2-5, the V gene TRBV7-3; D perhaps matches TRBD1 (6 bases). Germline V gives CDR1 SGHTA, CDR2 FQGTGA. Trimming pared 2 bases from V and 2 bases from J, leaving 6 bases between. The CDR3 length is 13 residues.

CDR3 residues: CASSLGPRGYEQYF. The CDR3 bases are TGTGCCAGCAGCTTAGGGCCGAGGGGGTACGAGCAGTACTTC. This chain connects TRBV7-2 to TRBJ2-7; tentative D call: TRBD1 (6 bases). The CDR3 sequence is 14 residues long. In germline, CDR1 is SGHTA, CDR2 FQGNSA. V was shortened by 1 base and J by 4 bases, with 11 bases between the two germline ends.

This chain links TRBV28 with TRBJ1-2; no definite D call. CDR1 MDHEN and CDR2 SYDVKM come from the germline V gene. CDR3 size: 14 residues. V shed 4 bases and J shed 3 bases, with 12 bases lying between them. CDR3 protein: CASSSMALYYGYTF. As DNA, the CDR3 is TGTGCCAGCAGTTCCATGGCCCTCTACTATGGCTACACCTTC.

This clone was counted once. The chain combines TRBV21-1 with TRBJ2-7; the table gives TRBD2 as D, unverified against the DNA. TRBV21-1 is a pseudogene segment. This CDR3 spans 13 amino acids. CDR3 loop: CASSFIAAYEQYF. The CDR3 DNA is TGTGCCAGCAGCTTCATAGCGGCCTACGAGCAGTACTTC.

This chain's CDR3 is CASSIRAGPGETQYF. The DNA of the CDR3 is TGTGCCAGTAGTATCAGGGCTGGCCCCGGGGAGACCCAGTACTTC. The V call is TRBV19, the J call TRBJ2-5; TRBD1 is a possible D gene (5 bases). Germline V gene lookup returns CDR1 LNHDA and CDR2 SQIVND (reference sequence). Trimming cost V 3 bases and J 5 bases, with 16 bases left between them. This CDR3 is built from 15 residues.

The rearrangement links TRBV2 to TRBJ1-3; D call uncertain. The germline V gene encodes CDR1 SNHLY and CDR2 FYNNEI. The V end lost 1 base, the J end lost 4 bases, and 8 bases lay between the germline ends. The CDR3 totals 14 residues. CDR3 loop: CASSEGQRGNTIYF. Here the CDR3 DNA reads TGTGCCAGCAGTGAAGGGCAGCGAGGAAACACCATATATTTT.

V is TRBV7-3 and J is TRBJ2-1; D not certain. There are 17 residues in the CDR3. Trimming removed 0 bases from V and 4 bases from J, with 16 bases in between. Germline V gene lookup returns CDR1 SGHTA and CDR2 FQGTGA. CDR3 residues: CASSLTPGVLGYNEQFF. CDR3 coding DNA: TGTGCCAGCAGCTTAACGCCTGGCGTTCTTGGGTACAATGAGCAGTTCTTC.

The gene calls are TRBV29-1 and TRBJ2-1, with TRBD2 matching 14 bases. This CDR3 region has 16 residues. Germline V gene data show CDR1 as SQVTM and CDR2 as ANQGSEA. V lost 0 bases and J lost 7; bases outside the gene matches: 5. CDR3 region: CSVEEWTSGRLNEQFF. The CDR3 DNA sequence: TGCAGCGTTGAAGAGTGGACTAGCGGGAGGTTAAATGAGCAGTTCTTC.

The chain uses TRBV25-1 and TRBJ2-7; no reliable D call. The CDR3 is 12 amino acids. Germline V CDR1 and CDR2: MGHDK, SYGVNS. V shed 5 bases and J shed 1 base, with 6 bases lying between them. The CDR3 DNA reads TGTGCCAGCAGTCCGGCGTCCTACGAGCAGTACTTC. It codes for CASSPASYEQYF.

The J gene is TRBJ2-5, the V gene TRBV7-2; D not resolved. The germline V gene has CDR1 SGHTA and CDR2 FQGNSA. The V and J ends lost 3 bases and 4 bases respectively, with 9 bases between them. The CDR3 totals 13 residues. CDR3 in amino acids: CASSLTGGETQYF. The CDR3, as DNA: TGTGCCAGCAGCTTGACGGGCGGAGAGACCCAGTACTTC. The variable domain in full, with the rest retrieved from reference TRBV7-2 and TRBJ2-5, is GAGVSQSPSNKVTEKGKDVELRCDPISGHTALYWYRQSLGQGLEFLIYFQGNSAPDKSGLPSDRFSAERTGGSVSTLTIQRTQQEDSAVYLCASSLTGGETQYFGPGTRLLVL.

V is TRBV6-1 and J is TRBJ2-3, with 12 positions matching TRBD2. The CDR3 is 15 residues long. With 5 bases clipped from V and 4 bases from J, the junction kept 4 bases outside the gene matches. Germline V gene sequence: CDR1 MNHNS, CDR2 SASEGT. The CDR3 nucleotides are TGTGCCAGCAGTCTCGGACTAGCGGGACCAGATACGCAGTATTTT. Translated: CASSLGLAGPDTQYF.

The CDR3 is CSVAPNQETQYF. Here the CDR3 DNA reads TGCAGCGTTGCCCCTAACCAAGAGACCCAGTACTTC. The chain links TRBV29-1 to TRBJ2-5; no firm D call. Trimming left V 4 bases short and J 0 bases short, with 6 bases between. Germline lookup yields CDR1 SQVTM and CDR2 ANQGSEA. The CDR3 loop spans 12 amino acids.

The rearrangement uses TRBV6-5 and TRBJ2-2; no clear D. V lost 8 bases and J 0 bases, leaving 13 bases between the germline ends. Germline lookup yields CDR1 MNHEY and CDR2 SVGAGI. This CDR3 is 15 amino acids long. CDR3 region: CASFGRRTNTGELFF. DNA for the CDR3: TGTGCCAGCTTTGGTCGTCGCACGAACACCGGGGAGCTGTTTTTT.

The chain employs TRBV5-4 and TRBJ1-3; D remains ambiguous. Germline-derived CDR1 and CDR2 are SGHNT and YYREEE (reference sequence). V was clipped by 1 base and J by 1 base, with 9 bases between them. This CDR3 region has 15 residues. The CDR3 DNA follows: TGTGCCAGCAGCTTGCCTGGGTGGTCTGGAAACACCATATATTTT. It codes for CASSLPGWSGNTIYF.

The chain has TRBV2 and TRBJ2-1, with TRBD2 matching over 11 bases. The ends lost 6 bases at V and 5 bases at J; junction bases unmatched: 6. From germline, CDR1 is SNHLY and CDR2 FYNNEI. CDR3 length: 15 residues. CDR3 in amino acids: CASRIASGRNNEQFF. In DNA form, the CDR3 reads TGTGCCAGCAGGATAGCTAGCGGGAGGAACAATGAGCAGTTCTTC.

The chain uses TRBV5-1 and TRBJ2-5; 7 nucleotides line up with TRBD2. The CDR3 spans 13 residues. Looked up from germline, CDR1 is SGHRS and CDR2 is YFSETQ. With 4 bases clipped from V and 5 bases from J, the junction kept 5 bases outside the gene matches. CDR3 sequence: CASSGGDSETQYF. CDR3 DNA: TGCGCCAGCAGCGGGGGGGACTCTGAGACCCAGTACTTC.

V and J are TRBV28 and TRBJ1-1; 8 nucleotides align to TRBD1. This CDR3 contains 14 residues. The V and J ends lost 4 bases and 1 base, in that order; junction bases with no gene match: 2. CDR1 and CDR2 from the germline V gene are MDHEN and SYDVKM. The CDR3 here is CASSSGQANTEAFF. The CDR3 DNA is TGTGCCAGCAGTTCGGGACAGGCGAACACTGAAGCTTTCTTT.